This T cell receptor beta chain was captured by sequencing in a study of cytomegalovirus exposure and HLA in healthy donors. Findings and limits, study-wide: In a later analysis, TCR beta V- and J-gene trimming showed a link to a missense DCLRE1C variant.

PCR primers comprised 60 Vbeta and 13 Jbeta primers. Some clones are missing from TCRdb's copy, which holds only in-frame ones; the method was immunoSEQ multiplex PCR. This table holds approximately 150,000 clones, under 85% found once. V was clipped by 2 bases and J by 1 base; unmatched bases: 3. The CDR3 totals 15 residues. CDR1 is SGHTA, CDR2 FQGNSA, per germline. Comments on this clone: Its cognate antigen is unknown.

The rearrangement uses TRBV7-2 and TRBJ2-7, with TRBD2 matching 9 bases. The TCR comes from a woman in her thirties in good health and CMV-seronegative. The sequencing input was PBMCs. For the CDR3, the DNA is TGTGCCAGCAGCTTACTAGCGGGGATTTCCTACGAGCAGTACTTC. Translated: CASSLLAGISYEQYF.